This passage covers 31 T cell receptor beta chains from one sample sequenced in a study of Ad26.COV2.S vaccination and SARS-CoV-2 variants. TCRdb's table, derived via immunoSEQ multiplex PCR, lists solely in-frame clones and lacks some. The sample yields around 450,000 clones, less than 95% seen once. Treatment here: approximately 18 received Ad26.COV2.S at low or high dose, single or two shots; five or six received placebo; per-sample allocation not given. Sampling happened 63 days after the first vaccine or placebo injection. The sample here was peripheral blood, taken in a trial of Ad26.COV2.S vaccine versus placebo. These TCRs come from a person between 18 and 59 years old who received the Ad26.COV2.S COVID-19 vaccine or a placebo.

The rearrangement links TRBV14 to TRBJ2-3, with 12 bases fitting TRBD2. Germline V gene data show CDR1 as SGHDN and CDR2 as FVKESK. V shed 3 bases, J shed 7 bases, and the junction held 14 bases outside the gene matches. The CDR3 totals 18 residues. CDR3 amino acids: CASSQIPSGRARHYTQYF. The CDR3 region has the DNA TGTGCCAGCAGCCAGATTCCTAGCGGGAGGGCCCGCCATTATACGCAGTATTTT.

The chain couples TRBV4-2 to TRBJ2-5; D is unresolved. From germline, CDR1 is LGHNA and CDR2 YNFKEQ. Trimming cost V 1 base and J 8 bases, with 8 bases left between them. The CDR3 consists of 12 residues. CDR3 nucleotide sequence: TGTGCCAGCAGCCAAGGGATGGATACCCAGTACTTC. It is translated as CASSQGMDTQYF.

The chain couples TRBV11-3 to TRBJ2-7; D gene ambiguous. Trimming cost V 1 base and J 1 base, with 5 bases left between them. This CDR3 is built from 13 residues. Germline assignment: CDR1 SGHNT and CDR2 YENEEA. The CDR3, as DNA: TGTGCCAGCAGCTTAGGACATTCCTACGAGCAGTACTTC. Its protein is CASSLGHSYEQYF.

The rearrangement links TRBV28 to TRBJ1-2; D might be TRBD1 (5 bases). Trimming pared 7 bases from V and 4 bases from J, leaving 13 bases between. The CDR3 extends over 13 amino acids. From germline, CDR1 is MDHEN and CDR2 SYDVKM. The CDR3 nucleotides are TGTGCCAGCACCTTACCCGGGGGCTATGGCTACACCTTC. This encodes CASTLPGGYGYTF.

This clone showed up just once. The rearrangement joins TRBV3-1 (or the pseudogene TRBV3-2) to TRBJ2-7, with TRBD1 identical over 9 bases. The CDR3 is 16 amino acids. After removal of 4 bases from V and 6 bases from J, the junction contained 13 bases not matched to a gene. Germline V CDR1 and CDR2: LGHDT, YNNKEL (reference sequence). Written as DNA, the CDR3 is TGTGCCAGCAGCCTGATAGAACAGGGGGCGCGCGGCGAGCAGTACTTC. It translates to CASSLIEQGARGEQYF.

The chain couples TRBV28 to TRBJ2-7; 8 bases fit TRBD2. V shed 11 bases, J shed 7 bases, and the junction held 19 bases outside the gene matches. Germline assignment: CDR1 MDHEN and CDR2 SYDVKM. The CDR3 covers 15 residues. The chain's CDR3 is CAPQSETGGPGEQYF. CDR3 coding DNA: TGTGCCCCTCAAAGCGAAACGGGGGGGCCTGGGGAGCAGTACTTC. The variable domain in full, completed from reference TRBV28 and TRBJ2-7, reads DVKVTQSSRYLVKRTGEKVFLECVQDMDHENMFWYRQDPGLGLRLIYFSYDVKMKEKGDIPEGYSVSREKKERFSLILESASTNQTSMYLCAPQSETGGPGEQYFGPGTRLTVT.

Only one count was recorded for this clone. CDR3 protein: CASSTGTDGYTF. Written as DNA, the CDR3 is TGTGCCAGCAGCACCGGGACGGATGGCTACACCTTC. The V gene is TRBV3-1 (or the pseudogene TRBV3-2), the J gene TRBJ1-2, with D maybe TRBD1 (5 bases). This CDR3 has 12 residues. Trimming stripped 5 bases from V and 6 bases from J, with 10 bases between. From germline, CDR1 is LGHDT and CDR2 YNNKEL (reference sequence).

The chain has TRBV25-1 and TRBJ2-3; 8 bases fit TRBD1. The CDR3 length is 13 residues. CDR1 MGHDK and CDR2 SYGVNS come from the germline V gene. With V trimmed by 6 bases and J by 5 bases, 4 bases remained unmatched. DNA for the CDR3: TGTGCCAGCAGCGCAGGGGGCCTAGATACGCAGTATTTT. Translated: CASSAGGLDTQYF.

This clone was found a few times. The V call is TRBV7-2, the J call TRBJ2-7; no firm D call. The V and J ends lost 0 bases and 5 bases respectively, with 8 bases between them. The CDR3 loop spans 13 amino acids. CDR1 is SGHTA and CDR2 is FQGNSA in the germline V gene. The chain's CDR3 is CASSLAVGHEQYF. The CDR3 region has the DNA TGTGCCAGCAGCTTAGCCGTTGGCCACGAGCAGTACTTC.

The chain has TRBV10-3 and TRBJ2-1; the match to TRBD2 covers 12 bases. The trim removed 8 bases at V and 10 bases at J, leaving 9 bases unmatched. The CDR3 sequence is 14 residues long. Germline V gene lookup returns CDR1 ENHRY and CDR2 SYGVKD. The CDR3 DNA reads as TGTGCCATCGCCGGACTAGCGGGAAAGGACGAGCAGTTCTTC. Amino acid sequence: CAIAGLAGKDEQFF.

J is TRBJ2-1 and V is TRBV4-1, with D possibly matching TRBD2 (6 bases). V gave up 3 bases and J gave up 3 bases, with 15 bases separating them. The CDR3 is made up of 16 amino acids. Germline V gene sequence: CDR1 MGHRA, CDR2 YSYEKL. The DNA of the CDR3 is TGCGCCAGCAGCCAGCTGCCGGGACTCATCTACAATGAGCAGTTCTTC. Its protein product is CASSQLPGLIYNEQFF.

This chain links TRBV27 with TRBJ2-1; D is undetermined. There are 14 residues in the CDR3. Germline-derived CDR1 and CDR2 are MNHEY and SMNVEV (reference sequence). The ends were cut back, 4 bases at V and 4 bases at J, with 11 bases in the middle. In DNA form, the CDR3 reads TGTGCCAGCAGTTCGCCCCTTAGATACAATGAGCAGTTCTTC. Protein sequence: CASSSPLRYNEQFF.

Written as DNA, the CDR3 is TGTGCCAGCAGCGAGAGCAATGAGCAGTTCTTC. Its protein product is CASSESNEQFF. J is TRBJ2-1 and V is TRBV6-6; D ambiguous. The CDR3 runs 11 residues. Germline CDR1 reads MNHNY; CDR2 reads SVGAGI (reference sequence). Deletions cut 6 bases from V and 6 bases from J, with 6 bases between.

To note about this clone: Other nucleotide sequences from this sample produce the same CDR3. The chain carries TRBV9 and TRBJ1-3; D gene ambiguous. The CDR3 runs to 14 residues. Per germline, CDR1 SGDLS and CDR2 YYNGEE. Trimming took 0 bases from V and 0 from J, leaving 4 bases between them. CDR3 protein: CASSVASSGNTIYF. CDR3 sequence (DNA): TGTGCCAGCAGCGTAGCCAGCTCTGGAAACACCATATATTTT.

The V gene is TRBV7-9, the J gene TRBJ2-2, with a possible D match to TRBD2 (6 bases). Germline loops: CDR1 SEHNR, CDR2 FQNEAQ (reference sequence). The CDR3 has 16 amino acids. Trimming shortened V by 4 bases and J by 8 bases, and 20 bases separated the two germline ends. DNA of the CDR3: TGTGCCAGCAGCTCCGGAGCGGTAGCGGTTTTTGGGGAGCTGTTTTTT. Amino acid sequence: CASSSGAVAVFGELFF.

The rearrangement joins TRBV7-8 to TRBJ2-3, with D hard to call. V was cut by 6 bases and J by 2 bases, with 3 bases left in between. CDR3 length: 11 residues. Per the germline V gene, CDR1 is SGHVS and CDR2 is FQNEAQ. The CDR3, as DNA: TGTGCCAGCAGGCACACAGATACGCAGTATTTT. Translation gives CASRHTDTQYF.

The chain couples TRBV11-1 to TRBJ1-6; D unclear. Germline loops: CDR1 SGHAT, CDR2 FQDESV (reference sequence). There are 15 residues in the CDR3. The V end lost 4 bases, the J end lost 7 bases, and 14 bases lay between the germline ends. The CDR3: CASSYGTVPNSPLHF. Written as DNA, the CDR3 is TGTGCCAGCAGCTACGGAACAGTACCCAATTCACCCCTCCACTTT. The whole variable domain, filled in from reference TRBV11-1 and TRBJ1-6, reads EAEVAQSPRYKITEKSQAVAFWCDPISGHATLYWYRQILGQGPELLVQFQDESVVDDSQLPKDRFSAERLKGVDSTLKIQPAELGDSAMYLCASSYGTVPNSPLHFGNGTRLTVT.

The chain is built from TRBV11-1 and TRBJ2-7, with 12 bases identical to TRBD1. The ends lost 3 bases at V and 4 bases at J; junction bases unmatched: 4. Germline V CDR1 and CDR2: SGHAT, FQDESV (reference sequence). This CDR3 spans 15 amino acids. CDR3 nucleotide sequence: TGTGCCAGCAGCTTGGGGGACAGGGGGCTGTACGAGCAGTACTTC. Translated, it gives CASSLGDRGLYEQYF.

CDR3 amino acids: CASSYSRTGNEQYF. DNA of the CDR3: TGTGCCAGCAGTTACTCGAGGACAGGGAACGAGCAGTACTTC. The V call is TRBV6-5, the J call TRBJ2-7; 8 bases align to TRBD1. V lost 0 bases and J lost 5; bases outside the gene matches: 3. Germline V lookup: CDR1 MNHEY, CDR2 SVGAGI. The length of the CDR3 is 14 residues.

The chain carries TRBV6-5 and TRBJ1-5; TRBD1 agrees at 8 bases. Losses at the gene ends were 6 bases for V and 3 bases for J; bases not matched to a gene: 7. The CDR3 extends over 15 amino acids. Germline-derived CDR1 and CDR2 are MNHEY and SVGAGI. The CDR3 reads CASRAQGAPNQPQHF. As DNA, the CDR3 is TGTGCCAGCAGGGCCCAGGGGGCTCCCAATCAGCCCCAGCATTTT.

This sequence joins TRBV5-6 and TRBJ1-6; tentative D call: TRBD1 (6 bases). CDR3 length equals 15 residues. The V end lost 0 bases, the J end lost 9 bases, and 13 bases lay between the germline ends. The germline V gene has CDR1 SGHDT and CDR2 YYEEEE. The CDR3 sequence is CASSLAGRGGSPLHF. CDR3 sequence (DNA): TGTGCCAGCAGCTTGGCAGGCAGGGGAGGTTCACCCCTCCACTTT.

The chain is built from TRBV20-1 and TRBJ1-1; D gene ambiguous. Germline V gene sequence: CDR1 DFQATT, CDR2 SNEGSKA (reference sequence). V lost 3 bases to trimming and J lost 6 bases, with 11 bases between them. The CDR3 length is 12 residues. Here the CDR3 reads CSASSGDAEAFF. CDR3 in DNA: TGCAGTGCTAGTTCAGGTGACGCTGAAGCTTTCTTT.

The chain recombines TRBV2 with TRBJ2-7; TRBD2 aligns across 7 bases. CDR1 SNHLY and CDR2 FYNNEI come from the germline V gene. The ends lost 5 bases at V and 2 bases at J; junction bases unmatched: 3. The CDR3 length is 13 residues. CDR3 in DNA: TGTGCCAGCAGTAGACGGGAGGCCTACGAGCAGTACTTC. Encoded protein: CASSRREAYEQYF.

The chain employs TRBV24-1 and TRBJ2-1; D is unclear. The CDR3 runs to 16 residues. Germline CDR1 and CDR2: KGHDR and SFDVKD. V was cut by 4 bases and J by 5 bases, with 17 bases left in between. The CDR3 DNA follows: TGTGCCACCAGTGACCCCCATGGGCAGTATAACAATGAGCAGTTCTTC. It encodes CATSDPHGQYNNEQFF.

J is TRBJ2-7 and V is TRBV30; possible D gene TRBD2, 6 bases. The CDR3 covers 15 residues. Trimming removed 4 bases from V and 0 bases from J, with 16 bases in between. In germline, CDR1 is GTSNPN, CDR2 SVGIG (reference sequence). CDR3 in DNA: TGTGCCTGGACTCCTGGGGGGACCGACTCCTACGAGCAGTACTTC. As protein: CAWTPGGTDSYEQYF.

The chain carries TRBV19 and TRBJ2-1; a possible D gene is TRBD2 (6 bases). The CDR3 has 16 amino acids. V lost 1 base to trimming and J lost 6 bases, with 16 bases between them. CDR1 is LNHDA and CDR2 is SQIVND in the germline V gene (reference sequence). CDR3 in DNA: TGTGCCAGTAGTATAGCTGGCGGGATAAGTGTCAATGAGCAGTTCTTC. Translation gives CASSIAGGISVNEQFF.

The V and J genes are TRBV4-3 and TRBJ2-5; TRBD1 matches 7 bases. Per germline, CDR1 LGHNA and CDR2 YSLEER. The V and J ends lost 0 bases and 4 bases, in that order; junction bases with no gene match: 5. The CDR3 has 15 amino acids. The CDR3 spells CASSQDTGAGETQYF. The CDR3 nucleotides read TGCGCCAGCAGCCAAGATACAGGGGCGGGAGAGACCCAGTACTTC.

This CDR3 reads CASSSGTWDQPQHF. CDR3 DNA sequence: TGTGCCAGCAGCTCCGGGACCTGGGATCAGCCCCAGCATTTT. This chain links TRBV7-8 with TRBJ1-5; tentative D call: TRBD1 (5 bases). The CDR3 spans 14 residues. Trimming took 4 bases from V and 5 from J, leaving 12 bases between them. Per germline, CDR1 SGHVS and CDR2 FQNEAQ.

CDR3 sequence reads: CASSTRADRNEKLFF. The CDR3 nucleotides read TGTGCCAGCAGCACCCGGGCCGACCGTAATGAAAAACTGTTTTTT. V is TRBV9 and J is TRBJ1-4; D is unclear. The length of the CDR3 is 15 residues. Trimming removed 4 bases from V and 4 bases from J, with 14 bases in between. CDR1 and CDR2 (germline): SGDLS, YYNGEE.

This chain joins TRBV4-3 and TRBJ2-1, with 16 bases that match TRBD2. There are 17 residues in the CDR3. Germline lookup yields CDR1 LGHNA and CDR2 YSLEER. V shed 3 bases, J shed 8 bases, and the junction held 7 bases outside the gene matches. CDR3 amino acids: CASSQGTSGRADDEQFF. The CDR3 DNA reads TGCGCCAGCAGCCAGGGGACTAGCGGGAGGGCCGACGATGAGCAGTTCTTC.

The gene calls are TRBV9 and TRBJ2-3; D perhaps matches TRBD2 (6 bases). The CDR3 totals 15 residues. Trimming removed 4 bases at V and 4 bases at J, with 16 bases between. CDR1 SGDLS and CDR2 YYNGEE come from the germline V gene. The CDR3 loop reads CASSLDSAGSDTQYF. In DNA form, the CDR3 reads TGTGCCAGCAGCTTGGACTCCGCGGGATCAGATACGCAGTATTTT.